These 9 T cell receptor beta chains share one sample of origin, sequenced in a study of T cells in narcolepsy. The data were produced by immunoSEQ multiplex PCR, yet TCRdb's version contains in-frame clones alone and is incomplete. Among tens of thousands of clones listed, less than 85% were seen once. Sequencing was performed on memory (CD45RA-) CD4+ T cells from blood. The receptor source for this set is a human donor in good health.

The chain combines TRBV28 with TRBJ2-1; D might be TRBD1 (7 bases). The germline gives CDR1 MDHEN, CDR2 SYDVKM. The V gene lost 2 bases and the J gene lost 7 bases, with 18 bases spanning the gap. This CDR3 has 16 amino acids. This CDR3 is CASSLRGATGLNEQFF. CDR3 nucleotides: TGTGCCAGCAGTTTAAGGGGGGCGACAGGGCTAAATGAGCAGTTCTTC. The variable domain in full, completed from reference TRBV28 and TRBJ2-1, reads DVKVTQSSRYLVKRTGEKVFLECVQDMDHENMFWYRQDPGLGLRLIYFSYDVKMKEKGDIPEGYSVSREKKERFSLILESASTNQTSMYLCASSLRGATGLNEQFFGPGTRLTVL.

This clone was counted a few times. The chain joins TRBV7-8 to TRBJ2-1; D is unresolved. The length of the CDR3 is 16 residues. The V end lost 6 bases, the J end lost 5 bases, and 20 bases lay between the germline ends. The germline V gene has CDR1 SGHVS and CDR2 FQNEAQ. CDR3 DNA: TGTGCCAGCAGGGTCTATACCTTGTCGACCAACAATGAGCAGTTCTTC. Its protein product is CASRVYTLSTNNEQFF. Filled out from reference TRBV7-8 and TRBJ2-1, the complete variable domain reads GAGVSQSPRYKVAKRGQDVALRCDPISGHVSLFWYQQALGQGPEFLTYFQNEAQLDKSGLPSDRFFAERPEGSVSTLKIQRTQQEDSAVYLCASRVYTLSTNNEQFFGPGTRLTVL.

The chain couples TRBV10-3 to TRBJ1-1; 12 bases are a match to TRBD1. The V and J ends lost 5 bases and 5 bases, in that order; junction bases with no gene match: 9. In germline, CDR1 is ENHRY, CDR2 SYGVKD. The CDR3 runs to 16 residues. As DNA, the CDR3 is TGTGCCATCAGTACCCCGGGACAGGGGGCGCGTACTGAAGCTTTCTTT. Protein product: CAISTPGQGARTEAFF.

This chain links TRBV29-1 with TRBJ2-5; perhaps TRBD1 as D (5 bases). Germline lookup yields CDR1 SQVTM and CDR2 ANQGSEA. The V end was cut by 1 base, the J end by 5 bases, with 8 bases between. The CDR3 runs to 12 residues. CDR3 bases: TGCAGCGTTGAAGCAGGGATCGAGACCCAGTACTTC. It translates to CSVEAGIETQYF.

CDR3 protein: CASSFRTFGDNEQFF. DNA of the CDR3: TGTGCCAGCAGCTTTCGGACATTTGGGGACAATGAGCAGTTCTTC. This chain connects TRBV7-2 to TRBJ2-1; perhaps TRBD1 as D (5 bases). CDR3 length: 15 residues. V was cut by 3 bases and J by 5 bases, with 14 bases left in between. Germline values: CDR1 SGHTA, CDR2 FQGNSA.

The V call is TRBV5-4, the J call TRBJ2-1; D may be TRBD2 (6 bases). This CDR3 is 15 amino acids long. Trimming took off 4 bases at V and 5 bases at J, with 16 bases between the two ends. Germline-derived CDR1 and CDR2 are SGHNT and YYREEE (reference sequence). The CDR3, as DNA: TGTGCCAGCAGCCGAGGAGGGATTAGCAACAATGAGCAGTTCTTC. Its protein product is CASSRGGISNNEQFF. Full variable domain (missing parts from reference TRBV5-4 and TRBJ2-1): ETGVTQSPTHLIKTRGQQVTLRCSSQSGHNTVSWYQQALGQGPQFIFQYYREEENGRGNFPPRFSGLQFPNYSSELNVNALELDDSALYLCASSRGGISNNEQFFGPGTRLTVL.

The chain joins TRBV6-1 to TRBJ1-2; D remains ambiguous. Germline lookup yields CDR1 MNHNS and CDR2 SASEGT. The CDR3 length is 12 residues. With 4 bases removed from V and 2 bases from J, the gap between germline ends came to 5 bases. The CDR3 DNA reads TGTGCCAGCAGTGGGACGAACTATGGCTACACCTTC. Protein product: CASSGTNYGYTF.

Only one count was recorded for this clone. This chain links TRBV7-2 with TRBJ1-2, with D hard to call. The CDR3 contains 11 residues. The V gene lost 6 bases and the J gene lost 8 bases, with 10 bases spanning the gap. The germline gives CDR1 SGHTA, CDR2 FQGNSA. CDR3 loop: CASRWSLGYTF. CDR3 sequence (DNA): TGTGCCAGCAGGTGGAGTTTAGGCTACACCTTC.

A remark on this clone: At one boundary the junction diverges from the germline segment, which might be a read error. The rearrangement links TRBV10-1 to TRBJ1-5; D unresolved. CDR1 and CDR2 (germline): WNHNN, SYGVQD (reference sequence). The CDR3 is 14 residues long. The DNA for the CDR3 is TGCGCCAGCACTGAGTCGACCCACAATCAGCCCCAGCATTTT. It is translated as CASTESTHNQPQHF.